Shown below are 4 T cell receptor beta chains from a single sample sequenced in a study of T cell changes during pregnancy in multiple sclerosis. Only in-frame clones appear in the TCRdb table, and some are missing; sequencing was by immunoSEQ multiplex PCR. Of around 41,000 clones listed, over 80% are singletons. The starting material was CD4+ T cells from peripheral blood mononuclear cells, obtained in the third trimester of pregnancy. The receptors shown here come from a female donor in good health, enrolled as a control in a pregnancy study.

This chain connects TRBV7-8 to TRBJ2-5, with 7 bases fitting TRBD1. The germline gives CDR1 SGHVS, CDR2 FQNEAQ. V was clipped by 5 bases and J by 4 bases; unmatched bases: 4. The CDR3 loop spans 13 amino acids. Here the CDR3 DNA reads TGTGCCAGCAGCCGGACAGGTTTAGAGACCCAGTACTTC. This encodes CASSRTGLETQYF.

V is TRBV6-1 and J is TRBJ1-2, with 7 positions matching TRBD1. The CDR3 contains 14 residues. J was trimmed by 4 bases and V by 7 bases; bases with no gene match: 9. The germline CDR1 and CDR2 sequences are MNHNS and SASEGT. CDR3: CASTRDSSLYGYTF. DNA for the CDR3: TGTGCCAGCACGAGGGACAGTTCACTCTATGGCTACACCTTC.

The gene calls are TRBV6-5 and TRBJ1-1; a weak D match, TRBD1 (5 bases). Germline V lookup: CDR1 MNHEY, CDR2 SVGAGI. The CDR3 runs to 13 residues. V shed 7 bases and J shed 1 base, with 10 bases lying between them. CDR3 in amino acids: CASKRGGNTEAFF. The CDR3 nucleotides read TGTGCCAGCAAAAGGGGAGGGAACACTGAAGCTTTCTTT.

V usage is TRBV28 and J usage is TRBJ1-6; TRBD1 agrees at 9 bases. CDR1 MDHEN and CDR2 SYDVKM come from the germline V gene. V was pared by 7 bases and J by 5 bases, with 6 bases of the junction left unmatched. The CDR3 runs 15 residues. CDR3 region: CASTPQGAHNSPLHF. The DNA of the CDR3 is TGTGCCAGCACACCACAGGGGGCGCATAATTCACCCCTCCACTTT. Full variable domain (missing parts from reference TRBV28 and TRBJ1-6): DVKVTQSSRYLVKRTGEKVFLECVQDMDHENMFWYRQDPGLGLRLIYFSYDVKMKEKGDIPEGYSVSREKKERFSLILESASTNQTSMYLCASTPQGAHNSPLHFGNGTRLTVT.